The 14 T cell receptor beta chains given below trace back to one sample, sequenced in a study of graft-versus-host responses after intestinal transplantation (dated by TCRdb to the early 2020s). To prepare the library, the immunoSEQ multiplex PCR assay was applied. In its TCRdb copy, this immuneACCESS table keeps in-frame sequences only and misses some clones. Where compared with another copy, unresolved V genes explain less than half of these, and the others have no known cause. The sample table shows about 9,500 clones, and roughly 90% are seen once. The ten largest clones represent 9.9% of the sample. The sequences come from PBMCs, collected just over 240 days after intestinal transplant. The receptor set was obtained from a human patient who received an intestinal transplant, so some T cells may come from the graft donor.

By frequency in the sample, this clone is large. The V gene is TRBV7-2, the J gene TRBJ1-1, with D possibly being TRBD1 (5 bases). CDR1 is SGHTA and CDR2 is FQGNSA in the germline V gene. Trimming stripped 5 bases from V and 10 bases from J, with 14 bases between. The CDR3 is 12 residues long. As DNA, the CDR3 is TGTGCCAGCAGCCCCGGAGGGGTGAGAGCTTTCTTT. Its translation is CASSPGGVRAFF.

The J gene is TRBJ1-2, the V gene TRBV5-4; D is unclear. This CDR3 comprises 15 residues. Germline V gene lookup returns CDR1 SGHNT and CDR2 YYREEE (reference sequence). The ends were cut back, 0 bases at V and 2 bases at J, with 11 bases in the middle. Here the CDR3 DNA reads TGTGCCAGCAGCTTGGGGGTGGAGGACAACTATGGCTACACCTTC. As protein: CASSLGVEDNYGYTF.

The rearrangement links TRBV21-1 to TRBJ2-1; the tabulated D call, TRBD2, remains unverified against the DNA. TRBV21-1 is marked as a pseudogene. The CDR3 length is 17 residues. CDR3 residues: CASSKSGTDGVYNEQFF. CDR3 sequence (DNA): TGTGCCAGCAGCAAATCAGGCACCGACGGGGTTTACAATGAGCAGTTCTTC.

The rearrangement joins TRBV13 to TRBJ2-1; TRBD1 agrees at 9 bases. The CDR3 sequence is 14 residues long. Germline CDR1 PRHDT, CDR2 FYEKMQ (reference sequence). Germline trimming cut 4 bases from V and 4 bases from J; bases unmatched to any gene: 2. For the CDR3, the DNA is TGTGCCAGCAGCTCCGGGACAGGGTACAATGAGCAGTTCTTC. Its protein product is CASSSGTGYNEQFF. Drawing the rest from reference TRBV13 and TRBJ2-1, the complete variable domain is AAGVIQSPRHLIKEKRETATLKCYPIPRHDTVYWYQQGPGQDPQFLISFYEKMQSDKGSIPDRFSAQQFSDYHSELNMSSLELGDSALYFCASSSGTGYNEQFFGPGTRLTVL.

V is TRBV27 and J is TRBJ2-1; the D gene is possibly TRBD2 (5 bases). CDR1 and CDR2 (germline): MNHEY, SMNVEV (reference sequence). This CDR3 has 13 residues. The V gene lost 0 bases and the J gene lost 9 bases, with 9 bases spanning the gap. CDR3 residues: CASSLSGEGEQFF. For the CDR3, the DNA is TGTGCCAGCAGTTTATCGGGAGAGGGTGAGCAGTTCTTC.

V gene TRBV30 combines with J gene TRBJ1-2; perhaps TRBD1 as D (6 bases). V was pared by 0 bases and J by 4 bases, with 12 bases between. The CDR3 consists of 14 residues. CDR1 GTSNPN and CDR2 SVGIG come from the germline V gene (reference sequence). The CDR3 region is CAWSVPTGFYGYTF. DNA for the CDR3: TGTGCCTGGAGTGTTCCGACAGGCTTCTATGGCTACACCTTC. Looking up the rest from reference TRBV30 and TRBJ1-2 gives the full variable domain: SQTIHQWPATLVQPVGSPLSLECTVEGTSNPNLYWYRQAAGRGLQLLFYSVGIGQISSEVPQNLSASRPQDRQFILSSKKLLLSDSGFYLCAWSVPTGFYGYTFGSGTRLTVV.

Here the CDR3 DNA reads TGCGCCAGCAGCCAAGATGGGCAGGGGGCCCACTACGAGCAGTACTTC. This translates into CASSQDGQGAHYEQYF. This chain connects TRBV4-1 to TRBJ2-7; 8 bases are shared with TRBD1. This CDR3 has 16 residues. In germline, CDR1 is MGHRA, CDR2 YSYEKL. J was trimmed by 3 bases and V by 0 bases; bases with no gene match: 7.

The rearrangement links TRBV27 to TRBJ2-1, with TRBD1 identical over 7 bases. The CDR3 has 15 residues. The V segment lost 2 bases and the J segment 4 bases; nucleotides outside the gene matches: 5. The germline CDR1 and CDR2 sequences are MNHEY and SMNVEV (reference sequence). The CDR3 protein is CASSLLGQSYNEQFF. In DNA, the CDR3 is TGTGCCAGCAGTTTACTGGGACAGAGTTACAATGAGCAGTTCTTC.

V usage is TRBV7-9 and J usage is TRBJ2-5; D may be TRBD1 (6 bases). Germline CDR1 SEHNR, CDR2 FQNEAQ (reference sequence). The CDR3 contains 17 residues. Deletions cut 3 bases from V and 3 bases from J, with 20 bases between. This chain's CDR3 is CASSLGIRAGEKETQYF. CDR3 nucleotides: TGTGCCAGCAGCTTGGGCATCAGGGCAGGGGAAAAAGAGACCCAGTACTTC.

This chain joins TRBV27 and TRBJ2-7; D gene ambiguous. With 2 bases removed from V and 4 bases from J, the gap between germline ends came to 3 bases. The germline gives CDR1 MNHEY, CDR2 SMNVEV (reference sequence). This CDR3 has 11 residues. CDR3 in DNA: TGTGCCAGCAGTTTAGGGTACGAGCAGTACTTC. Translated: CASSLGYEQYF.

The CDR3 sequence is CASSYSSRISYEQYF. As DNA, the CDR3 is TGTGCCAGCAGTTACTCGAGTCGGATCTCCTACGAGCAGTACTTC. The V call is TRBV6-5, the J call TRBJ2-7; D remains unclear. Trimming removed 0 bases at V and 0 bases at J, with 9 bases between. The CDR3 is 15 residues long. Germline CDR1 reads MNHEY; CDR2 reads SVGAGI.

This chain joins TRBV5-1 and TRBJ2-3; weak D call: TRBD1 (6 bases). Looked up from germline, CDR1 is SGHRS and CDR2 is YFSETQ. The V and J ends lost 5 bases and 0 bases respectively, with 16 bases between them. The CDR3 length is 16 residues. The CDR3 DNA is TGCGCCAGCAGAACAGGGTCGTCACTTAGCACAGATACGCAGTATTTT. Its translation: CASRTGSSLSTDTQYF. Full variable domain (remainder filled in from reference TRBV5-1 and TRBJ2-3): KAGVTQTPRYLIKTRGQQVTLSCSPISGHRSVSWYQQTPGQGLQFLFEYFSETQRNKGNFPGRFSGRQFSNSRSEMNVSTLELGDSALYLCASRTGSSLSTDTQYFGPGTRLTVL.

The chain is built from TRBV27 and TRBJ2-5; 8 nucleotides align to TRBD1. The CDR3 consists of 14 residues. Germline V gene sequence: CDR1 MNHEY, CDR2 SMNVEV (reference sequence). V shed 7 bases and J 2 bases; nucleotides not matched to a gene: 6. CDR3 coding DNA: TGTGCCAGCAACCCGACAGGGGATCAAGAGACCCAGTACTTC. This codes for CASNPTGDQETQYF.

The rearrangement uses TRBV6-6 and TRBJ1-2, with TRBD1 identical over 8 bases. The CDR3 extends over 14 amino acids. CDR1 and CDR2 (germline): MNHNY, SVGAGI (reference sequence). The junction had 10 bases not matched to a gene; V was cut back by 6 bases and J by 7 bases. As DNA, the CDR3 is TGTGCCAGCAGCTACGACAGGGGACAATCTGGCTACACCTTC. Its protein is CASSYDRGQSGYTF.